The 3 T cell receptor beta chains listed next were all sequenced from one sample in a study of metastatic and nonmetastatic thyroid tumors (TCRdb year 2020). Library preparation employed PCR. The sequencing machine was an Illumina HiSeq 4000. TCRdb trimmed public reads at Q25 via fastp, called clones via MiXCR and kept in-frame beta chains. Recorded for this sample are under 60,000 clones; 22% of them occurred a single time. The ten largest clonotypes hold roughly 3.8% of the sample. No treatment had been received by any patient before thyroid surgery. Input material: blood. These receptors were taken from a male donor with papillary thyroid cancer or a benign thyroid nodule (not recorded which). Some clones in this sample may be carry-over from other donors' samples.

This clone was seen at least ten times. The rearrangement uses TRBV6-1 and TRBJ1-4; TRBD1 is a possible D gene (6 bases). In germline, CDR1 is MNHNS, CDR2 SASEGT. The CDR3 sequence is 14 residues long. V was trimmed by 7 bases and J by 0 bases, leaving 9 bases between them. CDR3 nucleotide sequence: TGTGCCAGCAAGGGGGTGGCAACTAATGAAAAACTGTTTTTT. The encoded protein is CASKGVATNEKLFF.

Many counts were recorded for this clone. The V gene is TRBV9, the J gene TRBJ2-2; 7 bases are shared with TRBD2. The CDR3 has 16 amino acids. The germline CDR1 and CDR2 sequences are SGDLS and YYNGEE. With 4 bases clipped from V and 4 bases from J, the junction kept 10 bases outside the gene matches. In DNA, the CDR3 is TGTGCCAGCAGCCCCGGGGGGTCCACCTTCACCGGGGAGCTGTTTTTT. Its translation is CASSPGGSTFTGELFF.

This clone was detected ten times or more. The V call is TRBV7-6, the J call TRBJ1-1; the D gene is possibly TRBD1 (5 bases). Germline CDR1 reads SGHVS; CDR2 reads FNYEAQ. This CDR3 has 15 residues. V was pared by 5 bases and J by 1 base, with 14 bases between. The CDR3 DNA reads as TGTGCCAGCAGCCCTCGGTGGGGGGAGAACACTGAAGCTTTCTTT. Amino acid sequence: CASSPRWGENTEAFF.